Presented here are 17 T cell receptor beta chains from one specimen sequenced in a study of cytomegalovirus exposure and HLA in healthy donors. PCR was performed using 60 Vbeta and 13 Jbeta primers. Libraries were prepared by immunoSEQ multiplex PCR; TCRdb keeps only in-frame clonotypes and omits some of them. The sample includes about 120,000 clones, about 80% of them seen just once. Sequencing was done on a sample of PBMCs. The source of these receptors is a human donor in good health.

The J gene is TRBJ2-1, the V gene TRBV28; 9 bases are a match to TRBD2. V lost 6 bases and J lost 6; bases outside the gene matches: 9. Per germline, CDR1 MDHEN and CDR2 SYDVKM. CDR3 length: 15 residues. Written as DNA, the CDR3 is TGTGCCAGCAGCTTAGGGACTAGCAGATCCAATGAGCAGTTCTTC. This sequence encodes CASSLGTSRSNEQFF.

Turning to this clone: Compared with germline, one end of the junction differs, possibly owing to a read error. This chain joins TRBV7-7 and TRBJ2-7; 11 nucleotides agree with TRBD1. This CDR3 has 14 amino acids. The germline gives CDR1 SSHAT, CDR2 FNYEAQ (reference sequence). The CDR3 DNA reads as TGTGCTAGCAGCTTAGGGACAGGGGGTACAGAGCAGTACTTC. The encoded protein is CASSLGTGGTEQYF.

The count of this clone is one. The chain recombines TRBV28 with TRBJ1-5; maybe TRBD1 (5 bases). The CDR3 extends over 12 amino acids. Trimming shortened V by 7 bases and J by 4 bases, and 8 bases separated the two germline ends. Germline lookup yields CDR1 MDHEN and CDR2 SYDVKM. CDR3 DNA sequence: TGTGCCAGCACCTCAGGGAATCAGCCCCAGCATTTT. This gives the protein CASTSGNQPQHF.

The J gene is TRBJ2-3, the V gene TRBV5-1; 11 bases fit TRBD1. Looked up from germline, CDR1 is SGHRS and CDR2 is YFSETQ. CDR3 size: 15 residues. Germline trimming cut 5 bases from V and 1 base from J; bases unmatched to any gene: 3. The CDR3 DNA is TGCGCCAGCAGGGAGGACAGGGGGCGCACAGATACGCAGTATTTT. This codes for CASREDRGRTDTQYF.

The V gene is TRBV19, the J gene TRBJ1-1, with TRBD1 identical over 7 bases. Germline V gene data show CDR1 as LNHDA and CDR2 as SQIVND (reference sequence). J gave up 0 bases and V 10 bases, and 23 bases lay outside the gene matches. CDR3 size: 19 residues. For the CDR3, the DNA is TGTGCCACCCGGGACCTCCTATCACCTGAGGGACAGTTGAACACTGAAGCTTTCTTT. This gives the protein CATRDLLSPEGQLNTEAFF.

This clone came up many times. Additional DNA sequences in this sample encode the identical CDR3. The V and J genes are TRBV4-1 and TRBJ1-2; TRBD1 agrees at 9 bases. This CDR3 is 16 amino acids long. CDR1 is MGHRA, CDR2 YSYEKL, per germline. The V segment lost 1 base and the J segment 2 bases; nucleotides outside the gene matches: 5. CDR3 DNA: TGCGCCAGCAGCCAAGCCGGGACAGGGTCCAACTATGGCTACACCTTC. Protein product: CASSQAGTGSNYGYTF.

The CDR3 sequence: CASSSGGSRGDGYTF. In DNA, the CDR3 is TGTGCCAGTAGTAGCGGTGGTTCCAGGGGAGATGGCTACACCTTC. J is TRBJ1-2 and V is TRBV19; TRBD1 might be the D (6 bases). Trimming took 4 bases from V and 6 from J, leaving 18 bases between them. Germline V lookup: CDR1 LNHDA, CDR2 SQIVND (reference sequence). The CDR3 is made up of 15 amino acids.

This rearrangement joins TRBV28 to TRBJ1-2; D is unresolved. Germline V CDR1 and CDR2: MDHEN, SYDVKM. Trimming shortened V by 5 bases and J by 10 bases, and 14 bases separated the two germline ends. CDR3 length: 12 residues. In nucleotides, the CDR3 is TGTGCCAGCAGTACCCAGGTGTTACCCTACACCTTC. Residues: CASSTQVLPYTF.

Here the CDR3 DNA reads TGTGCCAGCATGCCCACCAGGGATAATCAGCCCCAGCATTTT. Its protein product is CASMPTRDNQPQHF. The chain couples TRBV2 to TRBJ1-5; tentative D call: TRBD1 (5 bases). CDR3 length: 14 residues. V lost 7 bases to trimming and J lost 4 bases, with 14 bases between them. Germline V gene sequence: CDR1 SNHLY, CDR2 FYNNEI.

The V call is TRBV15, the J call TRBJ1-5, with unresolved D. The CDR3 consists of 14 residues. Trimming removed 1 base at V and 4 bases at J, with 8 bases between. CDR1 and CDR2 (germline): LNHNV, YYDKDF (reference sequence). The CDR3 nucleotides are TGTGCCACCAGCAGAGGCGCAATAAATCAGCCCCAGCATTTT. Translated, it gives CATSRGAINQPQHF.

This clone occurred a few times. The CDR3 sequence: CASRKEPQGSQPQHF. The CDR3 coding sequence is TGTGCCAGCAGAAAGGAACCGCAGGGAAGCCAGCCCCAGCATTTT. The V call is TRBV2, the J call TRBJ1-5, with TRBD1 as a possible D gene (5 bases). The CDR3 spans 15 residues. Trimming removed 6 bases from V and 7 bases from J, with 19 bases in between. The germline gives CDR1 SNHLY, CDR2 FYNNEI.

The V and J genes are TRBV4-3 and TRBJ2-3; TRBD2 agrees at 8 bases. Trimming took 3 bases from V and 2 from J; bases not matched to a gene: 13. The CDR3 covers 18 residues. CDR1 and CDR2 from the germline V gene are LGHNA and YSLEER. In DNA form, the CDR3 reads TGCGCCAGCAGCCAGGGCCAGAGACTAGCGAGCTACACAGATACGCAGTATTTT. Translating it yields CASSQGQRLASYTDTQYF.

The rearrangement joins TRBV20-1 to TRBJ2-3, with D possibly matching TRBD1 (5 bases). Germline loops: CDR1 DFQATT, CDR2 SNEGSKA (reference sequence). V lost 5 bases and J 6 bases, leaving 9 bases between the germline ends. The CDR3 sequence is 11 residues long. In DNA form, the CDR3 reads TGCAGTGCTCCCAGGGCGGATACGCAGTATTTT. Protein product: CSAPRADTQYF.

This clone has only a few counts. The V gene is TRBV5-1, the J gene TRBJ1-4; D perhaps matches TRBD1 (6 bases). Between the trimmed V and J ends, which lost 0 bases and 3 bases, there was a span of 12 bases. CDR1 is SGHRS, CDR2 YFSETQ, per germline. The CDR3 totals 16 residues. The CDR3 DNA reads as TGCGCCAGCAGCTTGGAAGGACAGAGGGCTAATGAAAAACTGTTTTTT. Translation gives CASSLEGQRANEKLFF.

In this sample, this clone turned up once. The gene calls are TRBV6-5 and TRBJ1-3; D may be TRBD1 (6 bases). Trimming shortened V by 4 bases and J by 2 bases, and 9 bases separated the two germline ends. CDR3 length: 14 residues. Germline V gives CDR1 MNHEY, CDR2 SVGAGI. CDR3 loop: CASSFKGAGNTIYF. The CDR3 DNA sequence: TGTGCCAGCAGTTTTAAGGGGGCTGGAAACACCATATATTTT.

DNA of the CDR3: TGTGCCAGCCCCCATGATCAGCCCCAGCATTTT. This encodes CASPHDQPQHF. The chain has TRBV28 and TRBJ1-5, with unresolved D. This CDR3 contains 11 residues. Germline V gene sequence: CDR1 MDHEN, CDR2 SYDVKM. Trimming took 8 bases from V and 5 from J, leaving 7 bases between them.

The CDR3: CASSLGSGGPYEQYF. The CDR3 coding sequence is TGTGCCAGCAGCTTAGGGTCAGGGGGCCCTTACGAGCAGTACTTC. This chain connects TRBV11-2 to TRBJ2-7, with 8 bases matching TRBD1. V lost 1 base, J lost 4 bases, and 6 bases stayed unmatched. CDR1 is SGHAT and CDR2 is FQNNGV in the germline V gene. This CDR3 comprises 15 residues.